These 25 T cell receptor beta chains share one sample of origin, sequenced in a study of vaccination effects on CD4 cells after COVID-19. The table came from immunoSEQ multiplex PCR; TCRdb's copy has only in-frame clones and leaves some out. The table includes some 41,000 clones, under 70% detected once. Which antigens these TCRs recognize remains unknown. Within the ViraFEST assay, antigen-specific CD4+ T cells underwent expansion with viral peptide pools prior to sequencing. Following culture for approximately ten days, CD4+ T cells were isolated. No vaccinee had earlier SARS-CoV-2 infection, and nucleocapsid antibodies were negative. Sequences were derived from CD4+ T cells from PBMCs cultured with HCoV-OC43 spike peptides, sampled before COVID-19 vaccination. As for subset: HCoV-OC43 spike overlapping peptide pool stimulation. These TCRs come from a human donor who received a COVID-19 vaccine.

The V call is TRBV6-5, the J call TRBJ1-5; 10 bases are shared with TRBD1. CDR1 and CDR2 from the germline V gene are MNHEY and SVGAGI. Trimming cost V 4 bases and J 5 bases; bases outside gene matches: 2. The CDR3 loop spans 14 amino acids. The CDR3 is CASSSGQGHQPQHF. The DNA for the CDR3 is TGTGCCAGCAGTTCGGGACAGGGGCATCAGCCCCAGCATTTT.

CDR3 sequence (DNA): TGCGCCAGCAGCTTGGCCTCAACCCAGGGTAATGAGCAGTTCTTC. It specifies CASSLASTQGNEQFF. The chain recombines TRBV5-1 with TRBJ2-1, with D possibly being TRBD1 (5 bases). CDR3 length: 15 residues. The germline V gene has CDR1 SGHRS and CDR2 YFSETQ. V was clipped by 0 bases and J by 7 bases, with 14 bases between them.

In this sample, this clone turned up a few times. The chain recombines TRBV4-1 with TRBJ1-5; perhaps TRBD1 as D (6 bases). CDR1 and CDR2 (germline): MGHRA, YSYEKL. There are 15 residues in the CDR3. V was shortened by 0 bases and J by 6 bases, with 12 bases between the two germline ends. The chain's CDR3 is CASSQELGDIQPQHF. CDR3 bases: TGCGCCAGCAGCCAAGAATTAGGGGACATTCAGCCCCAGCATTTT.

The CDR3 sequence is CASSFATDTQYF. The CDR3 region has the DNA TGTGCCAGCAGCTTCGCGACAGATACGCAGTATTTT. The chain joins TRBV7-8 to TRBJ2-3; unclear D gene. CDR1 SGHVS and CDR2 FQNEAQ come from the germline V gene. V dropped 3 bases and J dropped 3 bases, with 4 bases sitting between them. This CDR3 is 12 amino acids long.

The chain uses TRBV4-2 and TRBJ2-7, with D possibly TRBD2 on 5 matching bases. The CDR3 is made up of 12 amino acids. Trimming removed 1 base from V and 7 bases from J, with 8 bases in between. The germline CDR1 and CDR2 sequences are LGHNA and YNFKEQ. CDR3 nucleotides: TGTGCCAGCAGCCAAGGCCCGGGGGAGCAGTACTTC. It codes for CASSQGPGEQYF.

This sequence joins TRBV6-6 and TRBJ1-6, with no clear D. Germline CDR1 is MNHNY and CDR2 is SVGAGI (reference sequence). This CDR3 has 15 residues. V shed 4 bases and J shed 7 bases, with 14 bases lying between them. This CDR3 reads CASSFDSGSNSPLHF. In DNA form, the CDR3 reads TGTGCCAGCAGTTTCGACTCGGGAAGCAATTCACCCCTCCACTTT.

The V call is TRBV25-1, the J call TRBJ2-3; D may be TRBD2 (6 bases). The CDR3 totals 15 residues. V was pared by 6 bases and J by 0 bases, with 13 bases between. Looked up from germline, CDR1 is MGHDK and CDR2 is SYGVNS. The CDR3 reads CASSPRGSSTDTQYF. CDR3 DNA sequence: TGTGCCAGCAGCCCCCGGGGGAGCAGCACAGATACGCAGTATTTT.

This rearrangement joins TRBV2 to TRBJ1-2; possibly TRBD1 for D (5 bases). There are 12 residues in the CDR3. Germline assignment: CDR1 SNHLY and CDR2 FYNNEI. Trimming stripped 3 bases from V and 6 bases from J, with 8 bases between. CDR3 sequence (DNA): TGTGCCAGCAGTGATATGGGGGATGGCTACACCTTC. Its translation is CASSDMGDGYTF. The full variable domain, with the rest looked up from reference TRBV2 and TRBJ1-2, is EPEVTQTPSHQVTQMGQEVILRCVPISNHLYFYWYRQILGQKVEFLVSFYNNEISEKSEIFDDQFSVERPDGSNFTLKIRSTKLEDSAMYFCASSDMGDGYTFGSGTRLTVV.

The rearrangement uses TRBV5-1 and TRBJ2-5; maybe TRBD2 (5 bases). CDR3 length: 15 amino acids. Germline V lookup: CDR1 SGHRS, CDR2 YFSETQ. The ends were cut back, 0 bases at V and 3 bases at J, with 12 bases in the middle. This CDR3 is CASSLARGSEETQYF. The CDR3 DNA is TGCGCCAGCAGCTTGGCACGTGGTAGCGAAGAGACCCAGTACTTC.

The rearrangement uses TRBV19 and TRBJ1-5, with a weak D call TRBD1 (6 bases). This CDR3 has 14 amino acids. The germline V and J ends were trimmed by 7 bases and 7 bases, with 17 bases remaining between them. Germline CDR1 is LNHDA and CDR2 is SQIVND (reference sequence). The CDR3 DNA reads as TGTGCCAGTAACGTGGGAGGGGGGAGGCAGCCCCAGCATTTT. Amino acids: CASNVGGGRQPQHF. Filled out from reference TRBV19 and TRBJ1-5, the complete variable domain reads DGGITQSPKYLFRKEGQNVTLSCEQNLNHDAMYWYRQDPGQGLRLIYYSQIVNDFQKGDIAEGYSVSREKKESFPLTVTSAQKNPTAFYLCASNVGGGRQPQHFGDGTRLSIL.

CDR3 sequence (DNA): TGCGCCAGCAGCCCCGGTTCAGGGGGGGCTACTGAAGCTTTCTTT. It translates to CASSPGSGGATEAFF. The gene calls are TRBV5-1 and TRBJ1-1; TRBD1 agrees at 7 bases. The germline gives CDR1 SGHRS, CDR2 YFSETQ. The J segment lost 5 bases and the V segment lost 4 bases, leaving 11 bases of the junction unmatched. CDR3 size: 15 residues.

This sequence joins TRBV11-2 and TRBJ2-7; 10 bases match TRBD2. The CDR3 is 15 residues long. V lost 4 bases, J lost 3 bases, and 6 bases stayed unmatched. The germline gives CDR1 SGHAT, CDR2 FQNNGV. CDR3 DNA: TGTGCCAGCAGCTATACCCGGACTAGCGGCTACGAGCAGTACTTC. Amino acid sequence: CASSYTRTSGYEQYF.

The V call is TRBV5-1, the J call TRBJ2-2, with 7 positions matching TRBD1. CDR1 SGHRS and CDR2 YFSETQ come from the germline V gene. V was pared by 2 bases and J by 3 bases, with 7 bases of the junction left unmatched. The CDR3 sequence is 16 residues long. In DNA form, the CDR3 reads TGCGCCAGCAGCTTTCTAAACCAGGGGGACACCGGGGAGCTGTTTTTT. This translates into CASSFLNQGDTGELFF.

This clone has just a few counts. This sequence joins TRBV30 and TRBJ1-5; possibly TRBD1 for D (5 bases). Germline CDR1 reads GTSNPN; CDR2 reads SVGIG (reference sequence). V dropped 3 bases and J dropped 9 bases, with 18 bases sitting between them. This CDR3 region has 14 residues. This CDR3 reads CAWRGTTRVGPQHF. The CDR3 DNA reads TGTGCCTGGAGAGGGACCACCCGAGTGGGGCCCCAGCATTTT.

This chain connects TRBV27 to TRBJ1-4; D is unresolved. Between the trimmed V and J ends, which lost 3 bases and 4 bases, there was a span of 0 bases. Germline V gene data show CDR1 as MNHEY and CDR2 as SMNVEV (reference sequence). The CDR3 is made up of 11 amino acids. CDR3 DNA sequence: TGTGCCAGCAGTTTTAATGAAAAACTGTTTTTT. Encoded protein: CASSFNEKLFF.

The CDR3 DNA reads TGTGCCAGCAGCCAAGAGTTGGGTTCCACCTACGAGCAGTACTTC. Its protein is CASSQELGSTYEQYF. The rearrangement uses TRBV3-1 (or the pseudogene TRBV3-2) and TRBJ2-7; D is undetermined. Trimming took off 0 bases at V and 2 bases at J, with 11 bases between the two ends. CDR1 is LGHDT and CDR2 is YNNKEL in the germline V gene (reference sequence). This CDR3 is 15 amino acids long.

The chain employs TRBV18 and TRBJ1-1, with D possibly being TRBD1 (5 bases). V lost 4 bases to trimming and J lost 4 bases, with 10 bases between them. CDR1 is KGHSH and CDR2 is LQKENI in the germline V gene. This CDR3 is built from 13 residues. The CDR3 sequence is CASSQGETTEAFF. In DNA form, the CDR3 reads TGTGCCAGCTCACAAGGGGAGACCACTGAAGCTTTCTTT.

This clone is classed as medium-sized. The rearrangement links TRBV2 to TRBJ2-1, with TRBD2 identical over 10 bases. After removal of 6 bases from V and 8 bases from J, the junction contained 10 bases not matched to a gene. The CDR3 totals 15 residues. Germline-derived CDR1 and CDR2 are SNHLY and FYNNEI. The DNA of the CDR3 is TGTGCCAGCAGGAAGAGACTAGCGGGTTTGGATGAGCAGTTCTTC. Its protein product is CASRKRLAGLDEQFF.

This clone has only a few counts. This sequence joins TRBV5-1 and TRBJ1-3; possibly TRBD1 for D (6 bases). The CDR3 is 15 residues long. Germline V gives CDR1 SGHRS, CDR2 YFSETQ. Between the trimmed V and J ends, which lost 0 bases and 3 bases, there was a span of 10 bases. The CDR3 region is CASSLGTVGGNTIYF. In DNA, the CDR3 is TGCGCCAGCAGCTTGGGGACAGTCGGTGGAAACACCATATATTTT.

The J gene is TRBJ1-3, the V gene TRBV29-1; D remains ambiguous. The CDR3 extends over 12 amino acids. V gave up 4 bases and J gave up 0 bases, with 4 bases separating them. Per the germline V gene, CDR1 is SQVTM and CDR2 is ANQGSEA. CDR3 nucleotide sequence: TGCAGCGTTGGCTACTCTGGAAACACCATATATTTT. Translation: CSVGYSGNTIYF.

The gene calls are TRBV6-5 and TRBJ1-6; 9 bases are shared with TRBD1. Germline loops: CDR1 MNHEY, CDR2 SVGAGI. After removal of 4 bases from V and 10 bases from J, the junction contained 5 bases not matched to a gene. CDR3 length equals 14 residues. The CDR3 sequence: CASSSDRGYSPLHF. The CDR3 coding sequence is TGTGCCAGCAGTTCGGACAGGGGATACTCACCCCTCCACTTT.

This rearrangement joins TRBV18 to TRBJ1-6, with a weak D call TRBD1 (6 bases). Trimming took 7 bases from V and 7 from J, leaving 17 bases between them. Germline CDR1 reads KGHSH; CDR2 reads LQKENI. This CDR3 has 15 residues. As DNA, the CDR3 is TGTGCCAGCTTTTTGGACAGAGGAACCAATTCACCCCTCCACTTT. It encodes CASFLDRGTNSPLHF.

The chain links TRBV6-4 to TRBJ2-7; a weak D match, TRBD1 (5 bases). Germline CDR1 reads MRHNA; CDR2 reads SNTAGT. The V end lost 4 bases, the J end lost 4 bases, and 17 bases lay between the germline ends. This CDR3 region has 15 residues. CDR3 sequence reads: CASSVSTGHTYEQYF. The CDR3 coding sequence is TGTGCCAGCAGTGTCTCTACAGGACATACTTACGAGCAGTACTTC.

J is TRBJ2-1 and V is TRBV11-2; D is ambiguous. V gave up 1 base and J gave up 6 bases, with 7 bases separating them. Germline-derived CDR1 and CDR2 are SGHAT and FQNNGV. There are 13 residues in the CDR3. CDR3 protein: CASSLGGFNEQFF. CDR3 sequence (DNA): TGTGCCAGCAGCTTAGGTGGATTCAATGAGCAGTTCTTC.

CDR3 nucleotide sequence: TGCGCCAGCAGCTTGTCCTCGGTAGGGGCTGGTGGAAACACCATATATTTT. It codes for CASSLSSVGAGGNTIYF. This rearrangement joins TRBV5-1 to TRBJ1-3, with a tentative D call TRBD1 (5 bases). The CDR3 has 17 amino acids. The germline V gene has CDR1 SGHRS and CDR2 YFSETQ. V was cut by 1 base and J by 3 bases, with 17 bases left in between.